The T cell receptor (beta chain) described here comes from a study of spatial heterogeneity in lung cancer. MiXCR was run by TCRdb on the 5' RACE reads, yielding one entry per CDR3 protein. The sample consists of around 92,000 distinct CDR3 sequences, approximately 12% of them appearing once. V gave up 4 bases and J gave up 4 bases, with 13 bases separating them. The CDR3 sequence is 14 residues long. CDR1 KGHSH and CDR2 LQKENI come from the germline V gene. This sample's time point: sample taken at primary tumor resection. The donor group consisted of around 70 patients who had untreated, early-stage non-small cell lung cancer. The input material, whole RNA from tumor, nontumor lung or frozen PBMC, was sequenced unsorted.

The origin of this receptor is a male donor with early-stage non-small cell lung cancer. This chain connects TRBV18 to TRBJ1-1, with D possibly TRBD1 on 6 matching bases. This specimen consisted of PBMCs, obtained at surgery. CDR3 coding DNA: TGTGCCAGCTCACAGGGGGGAGGCGGCACTGAAGCTTTCTTT. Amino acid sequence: CASSQGGGGTEAFF.